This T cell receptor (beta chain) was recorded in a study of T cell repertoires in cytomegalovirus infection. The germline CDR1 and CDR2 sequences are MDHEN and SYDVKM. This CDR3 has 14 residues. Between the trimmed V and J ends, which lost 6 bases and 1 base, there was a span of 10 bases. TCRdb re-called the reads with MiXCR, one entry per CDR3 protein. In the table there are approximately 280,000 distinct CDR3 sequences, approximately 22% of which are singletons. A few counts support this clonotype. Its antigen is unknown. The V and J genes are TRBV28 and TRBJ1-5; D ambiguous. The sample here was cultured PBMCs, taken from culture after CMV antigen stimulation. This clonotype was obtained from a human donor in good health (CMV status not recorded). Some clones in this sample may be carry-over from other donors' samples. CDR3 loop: CASRVTGSNQPQHF. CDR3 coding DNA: TGTGCCAGCAGAGTCACGGGGAGCAATCAGCCCCAGCATTTT.